This entry features one TCR beta chain sequence. This CDR3 spans 19 amino acids. Germline CDR1 is SGHDT and CDR2 is YYEEEE. Both 60 Vbeta primers and 13 Jbeta primers went into the PCR. Generated by immunoSEQ multiplex PCR, the TCRdb table keeps only in-frame clones and is missing some. Its listing shows approximately 110,000 clones. This record belongs to a study of cytomegalovirus exposure and HLA in healthy donors. The chain carries TRBV5-6 and TRBJ2-5; 16 positions match TRBD2. The end of the DNA is better explained by TRBJ2-7, so the J call may be wrong. The receptor's source is a man over 45 in good health and CMV-seronegative. Sequenced input: PBMCs. DNA of the CDR3: TGTGCCAGCAGCTTGCCGGGACCGGGACTAGCGGGAGGGCTTTACGAGCAGTACTTC. This translates into CASSLPGPGLAGGLYEQYF.